This T cell receptor (beta chain) is from a study of T cells after somatic rescue of genetic block. Here immunoSEQ multiplex PCR was the method, and the copy in TCRdb shows in-frame clones only, minus some. The repertoire has roughly 71,000 clones, approximately 91% of them found once; the top ten carry about 3%. This clone was recorded a few times. Germline V gene data show CDR1 as SGHRS and CDR2 as YFSETQ. V lost 7 bases, J lost 2 bases, and 11 bases stayed unmatched. The CDR3 totals 15 residues. J is TRBJ2-7 and V is TRBV5-1; 8 nucleotides align to TRBD1. Source material: peripheral blood mononuclear cells (PBMCs). The receptor was derived from a man younger than 45. CDR3 DNA sequence: TGCGCCAGCGGTCAACCCGGGACAGGAGCCTACGAGCAGTACTTC. This sequence encodes CASGQPGTGAYEQYF.